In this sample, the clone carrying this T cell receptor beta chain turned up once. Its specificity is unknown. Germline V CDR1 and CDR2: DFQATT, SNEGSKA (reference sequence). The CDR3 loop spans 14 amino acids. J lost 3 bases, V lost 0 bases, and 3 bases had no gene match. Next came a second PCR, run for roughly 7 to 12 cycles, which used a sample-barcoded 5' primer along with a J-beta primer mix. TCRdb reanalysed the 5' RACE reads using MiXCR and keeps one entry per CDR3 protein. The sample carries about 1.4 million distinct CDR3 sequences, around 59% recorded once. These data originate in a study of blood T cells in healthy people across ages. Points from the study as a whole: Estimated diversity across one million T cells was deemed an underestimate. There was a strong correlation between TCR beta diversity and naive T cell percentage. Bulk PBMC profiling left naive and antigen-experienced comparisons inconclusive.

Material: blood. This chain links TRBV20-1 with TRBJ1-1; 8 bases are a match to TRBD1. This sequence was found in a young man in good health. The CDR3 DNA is TGCAGTGCTAGAGAAGAGGACAGGGACACTGAAGCTTTCTTT. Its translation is CSAREEDRDTEAFF.